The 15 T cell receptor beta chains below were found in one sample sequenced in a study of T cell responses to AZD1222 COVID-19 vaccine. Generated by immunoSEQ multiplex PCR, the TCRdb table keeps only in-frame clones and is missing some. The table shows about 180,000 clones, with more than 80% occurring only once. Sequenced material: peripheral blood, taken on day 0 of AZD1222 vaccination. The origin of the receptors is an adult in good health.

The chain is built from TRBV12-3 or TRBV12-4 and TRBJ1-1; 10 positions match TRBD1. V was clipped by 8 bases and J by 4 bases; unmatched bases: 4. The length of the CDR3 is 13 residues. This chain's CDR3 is CASGDRGGTEAFF. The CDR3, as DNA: TGTGCCAGCGGGGACAGGGGCGGCACTGAAGCTTTCTTT.

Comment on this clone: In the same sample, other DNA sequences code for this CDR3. The CDR3 bases are TGCGCCAGCAGGGGTGTCGGGAACACTGAAGCTTTCTTT. It translates to CASRGVGNTEAFF. V usage is TRBV5-1 and J usage is TRBJ1-1; D ambiguous. The CDR3 is 13 residues long. V was shortened by 5 bases and J by 1 base, with 9 bases between the two germline ends. Germline CDR1 is SGHRS and CDR2 is YFSETQ. The variable domain in full, with the rest retrieved from reference TRBV5-1 and TRBJ1-1, is KAGVTQTPRYLIKTRGQQVTLSCSPISGHRSVSWYQQTPGQGLQFLFEYFSETQRNKGNFPGRFSGRQFSNSRSEMNVSTLELGDSALYLCASRGVGNTEAFFGQGTRLTVV.

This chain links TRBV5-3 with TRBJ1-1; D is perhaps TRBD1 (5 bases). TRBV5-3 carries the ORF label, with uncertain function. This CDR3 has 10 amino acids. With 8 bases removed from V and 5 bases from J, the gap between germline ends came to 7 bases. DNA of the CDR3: TGTGCCAGCAGGGAAACTGAAGCTTTCTTT. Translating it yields CASRETEAFF.

The CDR3 region is CASSLALGRGRNTEAFF. In DNA, the CDR3 is TGTGCCAGCAGCTTAGCGCTTGGGAGGGGTCGGAACACTGAAGCTTTCTTT. This rearrangement joins TRBV7-9 to TRBJ1-1, with D possibly being TRBD1 (5 bases). CDR1 SEHNR and CDR2 FQNEAQ come from the germline V gene (reference sequence). This CDR3 comprises 17 residues. Trimming cost V 0 bases and J 1 base, with 15 bases left between them. Full variable domain (outside the CDR3, taken from reference TRBV7-9 and TRBJ1-1): DTGVSQNPRHKITKRGQNVTFRCDPISEHNRLYWYRQTLGQGPEFLTYFQNEAQLEKSRLLSDRFSAERPKGSFSTLEIQRTEQGDSAMYLCASSLALGRGRNTEAFFGQGTRLTVV.

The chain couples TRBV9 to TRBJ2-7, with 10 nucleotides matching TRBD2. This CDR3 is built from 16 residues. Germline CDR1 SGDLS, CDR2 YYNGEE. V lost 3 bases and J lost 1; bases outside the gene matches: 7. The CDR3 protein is CASSETSSGGSYEQYF. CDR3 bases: TGTGCCAGCAGCGAGACCTCTAGCGGGGGTTCCTACGAGCAGTACTTC.

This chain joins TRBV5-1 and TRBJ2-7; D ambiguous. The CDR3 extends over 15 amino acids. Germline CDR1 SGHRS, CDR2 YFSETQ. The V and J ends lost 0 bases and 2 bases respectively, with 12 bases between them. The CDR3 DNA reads TGCGCCAGCAGCTTGGGACGGTCTGATACCTACGAGCAGTACTTC. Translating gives CASSLGRSDTYEQYF.

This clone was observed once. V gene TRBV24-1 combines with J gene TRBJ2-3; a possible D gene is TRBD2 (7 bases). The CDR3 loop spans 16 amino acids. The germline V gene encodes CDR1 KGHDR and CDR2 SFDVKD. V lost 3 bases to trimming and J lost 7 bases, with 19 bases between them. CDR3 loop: CATSDGLGGRENTQYF. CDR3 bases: TGTGCCACCAGTGATGGACTAGGGGGGCGCGAGAATACGCAGTATTTT.

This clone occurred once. CDR3 DNA: TGTGCCAGCAGCTTAGAGGGTAGCGCCCGCTACGAGCAGTACTTC. It translates to CASSLEGSARYEQYF. The rearrangement joins TRBV7-9 to TRBJ2-7, with D perhaps matching TRBD2 (5 bases). The V end was cut by 1 base, the J end by 3 bases, with 13 bases between. Germline CDR1 is SEHNR and CDR2 is FQNEAQ (reference sequence). CDR3 length: 15 amino acids. Based on the CDR3 plus reference TRBV7-9 and TRBJ2-7, the full variable domain is DTGVSQNPRHKITKRGQNVTFRCDPISEHNRLYWYRQTLGQGPEFLTYFQNEAQLEKSRLLSDRFSAERPKGSFSTLEIQRTEQGDSAMYLCASSLEGSARYEQYFGPGTRLTVT.

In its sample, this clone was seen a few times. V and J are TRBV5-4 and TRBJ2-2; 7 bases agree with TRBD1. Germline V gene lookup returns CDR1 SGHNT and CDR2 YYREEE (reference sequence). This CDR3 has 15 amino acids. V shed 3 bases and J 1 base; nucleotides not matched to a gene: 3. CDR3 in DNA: TGTGCCAGCAGCTCATGGACAGGGAACACCGGGGAGCTGTTTTTT. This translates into CASSSWTGNTGELFF.

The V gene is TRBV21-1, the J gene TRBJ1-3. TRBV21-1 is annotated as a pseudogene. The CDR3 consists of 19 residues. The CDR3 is CASSKDGRRRKGPGNTIYF. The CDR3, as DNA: TGTGCCAGCAGCAAAGATGGTAGGCGGAGGAAAGGTCCTGGAAACACCATATATTTT.

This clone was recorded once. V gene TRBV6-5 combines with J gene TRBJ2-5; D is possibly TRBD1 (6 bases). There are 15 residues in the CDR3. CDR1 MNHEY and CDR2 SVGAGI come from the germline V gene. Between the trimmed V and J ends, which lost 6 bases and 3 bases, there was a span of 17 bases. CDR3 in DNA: TGTGCCAGCAGACCCACCGGGACACGAGAAGAGACCCAGTACTTC. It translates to CASRPTGTREETQYF.

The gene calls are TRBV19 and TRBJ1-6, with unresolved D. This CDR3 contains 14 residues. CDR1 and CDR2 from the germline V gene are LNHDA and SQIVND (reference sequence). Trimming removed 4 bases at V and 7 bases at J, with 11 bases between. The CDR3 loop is CASSTTLGNSPLHF. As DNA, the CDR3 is TGTGCCAGTAGTACGACACTAGGGAATTCACCCCTCCACTTT.

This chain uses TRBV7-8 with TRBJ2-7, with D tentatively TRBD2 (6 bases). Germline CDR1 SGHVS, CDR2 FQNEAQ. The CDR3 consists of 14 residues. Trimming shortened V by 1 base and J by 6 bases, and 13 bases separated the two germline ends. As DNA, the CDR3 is TGTGCCAGCAGCTTAGGAACTAGCCTTGCCGAGCAGTACTTC. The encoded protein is CASSLGTSLAEQYF.

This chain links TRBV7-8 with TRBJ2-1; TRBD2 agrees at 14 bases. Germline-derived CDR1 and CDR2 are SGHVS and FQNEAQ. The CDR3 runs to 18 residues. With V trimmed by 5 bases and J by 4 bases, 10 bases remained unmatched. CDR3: CASSIGTSGSRAYNEQFF. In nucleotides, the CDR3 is TGTGCCAGCAGCATCGGGACTAGCGGGAGTCGAGCGTACAATGAGCAGTTCTTC.

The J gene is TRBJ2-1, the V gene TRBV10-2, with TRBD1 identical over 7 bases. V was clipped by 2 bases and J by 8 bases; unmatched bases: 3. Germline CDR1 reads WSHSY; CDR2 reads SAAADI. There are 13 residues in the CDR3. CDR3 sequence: CASSEDRVDEQFF. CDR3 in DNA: TGCGCCAGCAGTGAGGACAGGGTAGATGAGCAGTTCTTC.